Below, 25 T cell receptor beta chains from the same sample are listed, as sequenced in a study of CD4 T cells in relation to SARS-CoV-2 and coronaviruses. These TCRs are of unknown antigen specificity. Method: immunoSEQ multiplex PCR; TCRdb's copy keeps in-frame clones and lacks some. The repertoire has about 39,000 clones, approximately 80% of them found once; the top ten carry 5.5% to 8.5%. The material sequenced was naive CD4+ T cells from PBMCs, cultured in vitro. Subset indicated: naive CD4+ T cells isolated by negative enrichment. These receptors were obtained from an adult with COVID-19.

The rearrangement uses TRBV18 and TRBJ2-7; unclear D gene. CDR3 length equals 13 residues. V was clipped by 0 bases and J by 3 bases, with 6 bases between them. From germline, CDR1 is KGHSH and CDR2 LQKENI. The CDR3 reads CASSPPSGYEQYF. DNA for the CDR3: TGTGCCAGCTCACCACCTTCGGGCTACGAGCAGTACTTC.

The chain couples TRBV6-5 to TRBJ2-6; no reliable D call. Trimming took off 7 bases at V and 3 bases at J, with 10 bases between the two ends. This CDR3 has 14 residues. CDR1 is MNHEY, CDR2 SVGAGI, per germline. The CDR3 DNA reads as TGTGCCAGCAAGATGACTGGTGGGGCCAACGTCCTGACTTTC. Encoded protein: CASKMTGGANVLTF.

CDR3 sequence (DNA): TGCGCCAGCAGCCAAGATGGGGGGCTTAGCAATCAGCCCCAGCATTTT. Protein: CASSQDGGLSNQPQHF. The chain has TRBV4-1 and TRBJ1-5; perhaps TRBD1 as D (6 bases). Germline assignment: CDR1 MGHRA and CDR2 YSYEKL. This CDR3 comprises 16 residues. V was trimmed by 0 bases and J by 0 bases, leaving 9 bases between them.

This chain joins TRBV28 and TRBJ2-4; D is perhaps TRBD2 (5 bases). Trimming cost V 8 bases and J 9 bases, with 17 bases left between them. Germline V gene sequence: CDR1 MDHEN, CDR2 SYDVKM. This CDR3 comprises 13 residues. The CDR3 nucleotides are TGTGCCAGCCGCCCCTACGGGGTAGGCATTCAGTACTTC. This codes for CASRPYGVGIQYF. Looking up the rest from reference TRBV28 and TRBJ2-4 gives the full variable domain: DVKVTQSSRYLVKRTGEKVFLECVQDMDHENMFWYRQDPGLGLRLIYFSYDVKMKEKGDIPEGYSVSREKKERFSLILESASTNQTSMYLCASRPYGVGIQYFGAGTRLSVL.

This clone was picked up one time. The chain employs TRBV2 and TRBJ2-1; 12 nucleotides agree with TRBD2. CDR3 length: 13 residues. With V trimmed by 9 bases and J by 10 bases, 7 bases remained unmatched. The germline CDR1 and CDR2 sequences are SNHLY and FYNNEI. The CDR3 coding sequence is TGTGCCAGTAGACTAGCGGGAGCCAACGAGCAGTTCTTC. Translation: CASRLAGANEQFF. The whole variable domain, remainder taken from reference TRBV2 and TRBJ2-1, is EPEVTQTPSHQVTQMGQEVILRCVPISNHLYFYWYRQILGQKVEFLVSFYNNEISEKSEIFDDQFSVERPDGSNFTLKIRSTKLEDSAMYFCASRLAGANEQFFGPGTRLTVL.

The chain combines TRBV2 with TRBJ2-7; 7 bases match TRBD2. This CDR3 comprises 14 residues. The ends lost 5 bases at V and 0 bases at J; junction bases unmatched: 4. Germline loops: CDR1 SNHLY, CDR2 FYNNEI. CDR3 residues: CASSPWTSSYEQYF. In nucleotides, the CDR3 is TGTGCCAGCAGTCCATGGACTAGCTCCTACGAGCAGTACTTC. Complete variable domain (other parts from reference TRBV2 and TRBJ2-7): EPEVTQTPSHQVTQMGQEVILRCVPISNHLYFYWYRQILGQKVEFLVSFYNNEISEKSEIFDDQFSVERPDGSNFTLKIRSTKLEDSAMYFCASSPWTSSYEQYFGPGTRLTVT.

DNA of the CDR3: TGTGCCAGCAGCTTATCCCGCTCTAATGGCTACACCTTC. Its translation: CASSLSRSNGYTF. The chain employs TRBV5-4 and TRBJ1-2; D is ambiguous. Per germline, CDR1 SGHNT and CDR2 YYREEE (reference sequence). The length of the CDR3 is 13 residues. The V end lost 2 bases, the J end lost 6 bases, and 11 bases lay between the germline ends.

The CDR3 nucleotides read TGTGCCAGCAGCCAGATAGCGGGAGCGTCCACAGATACGCAGTATTTT. It is translated as CASSQIAGASTDTQYF. V is TRBV7-8 and J is TRBJ2-3; 9 nucleotides line up with TRBD2. The germline V gene has CDR1 SGHVS and CDR2 FQNEAQ. The V gene end was trimmed by 5 bases and the J gene end by 2 bases; junction bases not matched to a gene: 8. The CDR3 is 16 residues long.

The rearrangement joins TRBV7-9 to TRBJ2-6, with unresolved D. CDR3 size: 16 residues. The germline CDR1 and CDR2 sequences are SEHNR and FQNEAQ (reference sequence). V gave up 1 base and J gave up 4 bases, with 11 bases separating them. The CDR3 DNA sequence: TGTGCCAGCAGCTTAGGAAAACTCTTGGGGGCCAACGTCCTGACTTTC. This gives the protein CASSLGKLLGANVLTF. Combining the CDR3 with reference TRBV7-9 and TRBJ2-6 gives the whole variable domain DTGVSQNPRHKITKRGQNVTFRCDPISEHNRLYWYRQTLGQGPEFLTYFQNEAQLEKSRLLSDRFSAERPKGSFSTLEIQRTEQGDSAMYLCASSLGKLLGANVLTFGAGSRLTVL.

V is TRBV20-1 and J is TRBJ1-2; D unresolved. V lost 3 bases and J 0 bases, leaving 5 bases between the germline ends. The CDR3 is 12 residues long. Germline V gene lookup returns CDR1 DFQATT and CDR2 SNEGSKA (reference sequence). The CDR3 nucleotides are TGCAGTGCTAGTGTGGCTAACTATGGCTACACCTTC. Translated, it gives CSASVANYGYTF.

This chain connects TRBV7-7 to TRBJ1-1; D not resolved. From germline, CDR1 is SSHAT and CDR2 FNYEAQ (reference sequence). This CDR3 has 16 amino acids. Trimming left V 0 bases short and J 3 bases short, with 14 bases between. This CDR3 reads CASSLARAAGDTEAFF. CDR3 DNA sequence: TGTGCCAGCAGCTTAGCCCGGGCAGCCGGGGACACTGAAGCTTTCTTT.

The rearrangement joins TRBV4-3 to TRBJ2-2, with D unclear. Trimming took off 3 bases at V and 4 bases at J, with 12 bases between the two ends. Germline values: CDR1 LGHNA, CDR2 YSLEER. The CDR3 runs to 15 residues. The CDR3 protein is CASSQGYSPTGELFF. CDR3 nucleotide sequence: TGCGCCAGCAGCCAGGGATACAGTCCCACCGGGGAGCTGTTTTTT.

This sequence joins TRBV7-9 and TRBJ2-7, with a tentative D call TRBD2 (7 bases). Germline V gene sequence: CDR1 SEHNR, CDR2 FQNEAQ (reference sequence). There are 14 residues in the CDR3. The V and J ends lost 6 bases and 6 bases respectively, with 18 bases between them. This CDR3 reads CASSGGRGYSEQYF. The CDR3 DNA reads as TGTGCCAGCAGTGGGGGGAGGGGGTATTCCGAGCAGTACTTC.

This clone was recorded only once. This chain joins TRBV18 and TRBJ2-7; 8 bases match TRBD2. Per the germline V gene, CDR1 is KGHSH and CDR2 is LQKENI. The CDR3 totals 17 residues. The V gene end was trimmed by 8 bases and the J gene end by 2 bases; junction bases not matched to a gene: 17. This CDR3 reads CASTLRIQRERPYEQYF. As DNA, the CDR3 is TGTGCCAGCACCTTGCGCATCCAGCGGGAGCGGCCCTACGAGCAGTACTTC.

The J gene is TRBJ2-5, the V gene TRBV11-2, with TRBD1 identical over 9 bases. The germline gives CDR1 SGHAT, CDR2 FQNNGV. CDR3 length equals 13 residues. V shed 5 bases, J shed 5 bases, and the junction held 3 bases outside the gene matches. The CDR3 reads CASSDDRGETQYF. CDR3 coding DNA: TGTGCCAGCAGCGATGACAGGGGGGAGACCCAGTACTTC. Full variable domain (rest looked up from reference TRBV11-2 and TRBJ2-5): EAGVAQSPRYKIIEKRQSVAFWCNPISGHATLYWYQQILGQGPKLLIQFQNNGVVDDSQLPKDRFSAERLKGVDSTLKIQPAKLEDSAVYLCASSDDRGETQYFGPGTRLLVL.

The V call is TRBV21-1, the J call TRBJ2-5; TRBD2 is taken as the D call from the table, unchecked against the DNA. TRBV21-1 is deemed a pseudogene. The CDR3 consists of 15 residues. In nucleotides, the CDR3 is TGTGCCAGCATCCCTCGAGGGATAGGGCTAGAGACCCAGTACTTC. Protein product: CASIPRGIGLETQYF.

In this sample, this clone turned up once. The chain is built from TRBV18 and TRBJ1-4; no firm D call. This CDR3 spans 13 amino acids. The V end was cut by 4 bases, the J end by 4 bases, with 7 bases between. Germline CDR1 is KGHSH and CDR2 is LQKENI. As DNA, the CDR3 is TGTGCCAGCTCACGAGCCGGTAATGAAAAACTGTTTTTT. Translated, it gives CASSRAGNEKLFF.

The gene calls are TRBV5-4 and TRBJ2-3; D gene uncertain. Looked up from germline, CDR1 is SGHNT and CDR2 is YYREEE (reference sequence). Trimming shortened V by 4 bases and J by 6 bases, and 6 bases separated the two germline ends. The CDR3 contains 11 residues. DNA for the CDR3: TGTGCCAGCAGCGCCGCGGATACGCAGTATTTT. Translation gives CASSAADTQYF.

The gene calls are TRBV29-1 and TRBJ1-2; D is perhaps TRBD1 (5 bases). This CDR3 region has 13 residues. V gave up 3 bases and J gave up 4 bases, with 12 bases separating them. Germline V lookup: CDR1 SQVTM, CDR2 ANQGSEA. The chain's CDR3 is CSVEEQGGYGYTF. CDR3 in DNA: TGCAGCGTTGAGGAGCAGGGTGGCTATGGCTACACCTTC.

This clone was seen only a few times. The V gene is TRBV6-2 or TRBV6-3, the J gene TRBJ1-6; D possibly corresponds to TRBD1 (6 bases). The CDR3 consists of 17 residues. Germline V gives CDR1 MNHEY, CDR2 SVGEGT. Trimming stripped 6 bases from V and 7 bases from J, with 22 bases between. CDR3 nucleotides: TGTGCCAGCAGATACACTGCGGGGGGGCCAAGGAATTCACCCCTCCACTTT. This translates into CASRYTAGGPRNSPLHF.

This clone was seen a single time. The chain couples TRBV5-6 to TRBJ2-3; 9 bases are a match to TRBD1. This CDR3 spans 15 amino acids. Losses at the gene ends were 4 bases for V and 3 bases for J; bases not matched to a gene: 6. Per germline, CDR1 SGHDT and CDR2 YYEEEE. CDR3 nucleotides: TGTGCCAGCAGCGCTTTGGACAGGGGAACAGATACGCAGTATTTT. The encoded protein is CASSALDRGTDTQYF.

The chain couples TRBV27 to TRBJ2-1; possibly TRBD1 or TRBD2 for D (5 bases each). From germline, CDR1 is MNHEY and CDR2 SMNVEV (reference sequence). This CDR3 region has 14 residues. V lost 8 bases and J 2 bases, leaving 13 bases between the germline ends. As DNA, the CDR3 is TGTGCCAGCTCCGACAGCGGACCCTACAATGAGCAGTTCTTC. It codes for CASSDSGPYNEQFF.

This chain connects TRBV29-1 to TRBJ2-2; TRBD1 aligns across 8 bases. The CDR3 covers 15 residues. V dropped 1 base and J dropped 1; count of bases not matched to a gene: 2. Germline loops: CDR1 SQVTM, CDR2 ANQGSEA. The CDR3 loop is CSVEGGQGNTGELFF. The CDR3 region has the DNA TGCAGCGTTGAAGGTGGACAGGGGAACACCGGGGAGCTGTTTTTT.

The chain combines TRBV29-1 with TRBJ2-5; TRBD2 aligns across 7 bases. V dropped 2 bases and J dropped 4; count of bases not matched to a gene: 13. CDR3 size: 16 residues. Germline V gene data show CDR1 as SQVTM and CDR2 as ANQGSEA. As DNA, the CDR3 is TGCAGCGTTGAACCTAGCGCTACGGGGGGTAGAGAGACCCAGTACTTC. This codes for CSVEPSATGGRETQYF. Supplemented by reference TRBV29-1 and TRBJ2-5, the full variable domain reads SAVISQKPSRDICQRGTSLTIQCQVDSQVTMMFWYRQQPGQSLTLIATANQGSEATYESGFVIDKFPISRPNLTFSTLTVSNMSPEDSSIYLCSVEPSATGGRETQYFGPGTRLLVL.

V and J are TRBV10-3 and TRBJ1-1; tentatively, D is TRBD1 (6 bases). Germline CDR1 reads ENHRY; CDR2 reads SYGVKD. The CDR3 loop spans 13 amino acids. Trimming stripped 2 bases from V and 5 bases from J, with 9 bases between. CDR3: CAISETGRTEAFF. CDR3 nucleotides: TGTGCCATCAGTGAGACAGGGAGAACTGAAGCTTTCTTT.